Following are 27 T cell receptor beta chains from one sample sequenced in a study of blood T cell repertoires in COVID-19. Only in-frame clones appear in the TCRdb table, and some are missing; sequencing was by immunoSEQ multiplex PCR. The data hold 100,000 to 110,000 clones, with around 81% observed a single time. Source material: peripheral blood. All receptors derive from a man in his fifties or sixties with active or convalescent COVID-19.

The chain uses TRBV19 and TRBJ1-1, with D hard to call. The V end was cut by 5 bases, the J end by 1 base, with 8 bases between. This CDR3 contains 13 residues. The V gene's germline CDR1 is LNHDA and CDR2 SQIVND (reference sequence). The CDR3 coding sequence is TGTGCCAGTAGTGGGAGGGAGAACACTGAAGCTTTCTTT. It specifies CASSGRENTEAFF.

CDR3 DNA sequence: TGCAGCTCCGGGACATGGGGCTATGGCTACACCTTC. It encodes CSSGTWGYGYTF. The rearrangement uses TRBV29-1 and TRBJ1-2, with D possibly TRBD1 on 6 matching bases. The CDR3 loop spans 12 amino acids. The ends were cut back, 8 bases at V and 4 bases at J, with 14 bases in the middle. The germline gives CDR1 SQVTM, CDR2 ANQGSEA. The full variable domain, rest sourced from reference TRBV29-1 and TRBJ1-2, is SAVISQKPSRDICQRGTSLTIQCQVDSQVTMMFWYRQQPGQSLTLIATANQGSEATYESGFVIDKFPISRPNLTFSTLTVSNMSPEDSSIYLCSSGTWGYGYTFGSGTRLTVV.

This rearrangement joins TRBV27 to TRBJ1-5; 9 nucleotides agree with TRBD1. The CDR3 consists of 18 residues. The V segment lost 1 base and the J segment 6 bases; nucleotides outside the gene matches: 13. CDR1 MNHEY and CDR2 SMNVEV come from the germline V gene (reference sequence). The CDR3 reads CASSLFGTGRGEGQPQHF. CDR3 nucleotides: TGTGCCAGCAGTTTATTTGGGACAGGGAGAGGAGAGGGTCAGCCCCAGCATTTT.

The V and J genes are TRBV4-2 and TRBJ2-1; weak D call: TRBD1 (6 bases). Trimming removed 1 base at V and 8 bases at J, with 15 bases between. The V gene's germline CDR1 is LGHNA and CDR2 YNFKEQ. The CDR3 spans 15 residues. The CDR3 is CASSQVAGQTDEQFF. CDR3 DNA sequence: TGTGCCAGCAGCCAAGTCGCCGGACAGACGGATGAGCAGTTCTTC.

This chain uses TRBV6-6 with TRBJ1-5, with D unclear. Germline V lookup: CDR1 MNHNY, CDR2 SVGAGI (reference sequence). Trimming pared 4 bases from V and 0 bases from J, leaving 13 bases between. This CDR3 is built from 16 residues. The CDR3 is CASSSTRQVSNQPQHF. In nucleotides, the CDR3 is TGTGCCAGCAGTTCCACTCGCCAGGTTAGCAATCAGCCCCAGCATTTT.

J is TRBJ1-3 and V is TRBV28, with 7 nucleotides matching TRBD1. Germline-derived CDR1 and CDR2 are MDHEN and SYDVKM. The CDR3 is 15 amino acids. V was pared by 4 bases and J by 0 bases, with 3 bases of the junction left unmatched. This CDR3 reads CASSSDRASGNTIYF. In DNA, the CDR3 is TGTGCCAGCAGTTCTGACAGGGCCTCTGGAAACACCATATATTTT.

V gene TRBV11-3 combines with J gene TRBJ2-1; tentative D call: TRBD2 (5 bases). Per germline, CDR1 SGHNT and CDR2 YENEEA. Trimming cost V 0 bases and J 7 bases, with 7 bases left between them. The CDR3 is made up of 13 amino acids. CDR3 coding DNA: TGTGCCAGCAGCTTAGAGAGGGTAAATGAGCAGTTCTTC. This encodes CASSLERVNEQFF.

The chain uses TRBV4-2 and TRBJ2-1; no definite D call. The germline V gene encodes CDR1 LGHNA and CDR2 YNFKEQ. This CDR3 has 13 residues. Trimming took off 0 bases at V and 7 bases at J, with 7 bases between the two ends. CDR3 bases: TGTGCCAGCAGCCAAGATCCTTATAATGAGCAGTTCTTC. This encodes CASSQDPYNEQFF.

V is TRBV9 and J is TRBJ2-7; D is ambiguous. CDR3 size: 14 residues. Looked up from germline, CDR1 is SGDLS and CDR2 is YYNGEE. V dropped 0 bases and J dropped 0 bases, with 7 bases sitting between them. In DNA form, the CDR3 reads TGTGCCAGCAGCGTAGACGTGGCCTCCTACGAGCAGTACTTC. It codes for CASSVDVASYEQYF.

J is TRBJ2-3 and V is TRBV24-1; D might be TRBD2 (6 bases). The CDR3 has 16 residues. V lost 0 bases and J lost 4, with 13 bases in between. In germline, CDR1 is KGHDR, CDR2 SFDVKD. For the CDR3, the DNA is TGTGCCACCAGTGATTTGCTTGGAGGGATGGCAGATACGCAGTATTTT. Encoded protein: CATSDLLGGMADTQYF.

The V call is TRBV4-2, the J call TRBJ1-2; 7 bases fit TRBD1. Trimming took 2 bases from V and 3 from J; bases not matched to a gene: 9. CDR3 length: 16 amino acids. Germline V gene sequence: CDR1 LGHNA, CDR2 YNFKEQ. CDR3 sequence reads: CASSQLPGGQYYGYTF. The CDR3 DNA is TGTGCCAGCAGCCAACTTCCAGGGGGTCAATACTATGGCTACACCTTC.

The CDR3 spells CASSSPGGDRRDTIYF. The CDR3 nucleotides are TGCGCCAGCAGCTCCCCCGGCGGGGACAGGAGGGACACCATATATTTT. This sequence joins TRBV5-1 and TRBJ1-3, with TRBD1 matching over 8 bases. The germline V gene encodes CDR1 SGHRS and CDR2 YFSETQ. V shed 3 bases and J 8 bases; nucleotides not matched to a gene: 13. The CDR3 has 16 amino acids.

The chain joins TRBV19 to TRBJ2-6; 8 nucleotides line up with TRBD1. The germline V gene has CDR1 LNHDA and CDR2 SQIVND (reference sequence). J was trimmed by 4 bases and V by 5 bases; bases with no gene match: 7. CDR3 size: 16 residues. The CDR3 DNA reads TGTGCCAGTAGTCCCTGGACAGGGCCCGGGGCCAACGTCCTGACTTTC. Protein: CASSPWTGPGANVLTF.

The rearrangement joins TRBV4-1 to TRBJ2-7; 8 nucleotides agree with TRBD1. The CDR3 is 15 amino acids. The germline gives CDR1 MGHRA, CDR2 YSYEKL. The V and J ends lost 0 bases and 3 bases, in that order; junction bases with no gene match: 4. In DNA form, the CDR3 reads TGCGCCAGCAGCCAAGAGGCAGGACAGGGCTACGAGCAGTACTTC. This sequence encodes CASSQEAGQGYEQYF.

The chain couples TRBV5-4 to TRBJ2-1; TRBD1 might be the D (5 bases). V lost 4 bases to trimming and J lost 10 bases, with 21 bases between them. CDR1 and CDR2 from the germline V gene are SGHNT and YYREEE (reference sequence). The CDR3 spans 15 residues. CDR3 in DNA: TGTGCCAGCAGCGAGCCGTGGGCAGGGCAGTTAGAGCAGTTCTTC. It codes for CASSEPWAGQLEQFF.

The V call is TRBV19, the J call TRBJ1-1, with D unresolved. The germline V gene encodes CDR1 LNHDA and CDR2 SQIVND (reference sequence). Trimming removed 10 bases from V and 1 base from J, with 10 bases in between. The CDR3 extends over 12 amino acids. CDR3: CATLTKNTEAFF. The CDR3 nucleotides read TGTGCCACCTTGACAAAGAACACTGAAGCTTTCTTT. Filled out from reference TRBV19 and TRBJ1-1, the complete variable domain reads DGGITQSPKYLFRKEGQNVTLSCEQNLNHDAMYWYRQDPGQGLRLIYYSQIVNDFQKGDIAEGYSVSREKKESFPLTVTSAQKNPTAFYLCATLTKNTEAFFGQGTRLTVV.

The rearrangement links TRBV19 to TRBJ2-7; tentative D call: TRBD2 (5 bases). This CDR3 comprises 11 residues. The germline V and J ends were trimmed by 3 bases and 5 bases, with 5 bases remaining between them. The germline V gene encodes CDR1 LNHDA and CDR2 SQIVND (reference sequence). In DNA form, the CDR3 reads TGTGCCAGTAGTATGAGGGACGAGCAGTACTTC. It translates to CASSMRDEQYF.

Only one count was recorded for this clone. The chain uses TRBV5-1 and TRBJ2-4; possibly TRBD1 for D (6 bases). The ends were cut back, 4 bases at V and 5 bases at J, with 10 bases in the middle. The germline gives CDR1 SGHRS, CDR2 YFSETQ. CDR3 size: 13 residues. CDR3: CASSPNRENIQYF. The CDR3 DNA reads as TGCGCCAGCAGCCCGAACAGGGAAAACATTCAGTACTTC.

This clone was seen a few times. This rearrangement joins TRBV2 to TRBJ2-2, with 12 bases that match TRBD2. V was pared by 6 bases and J by 0 bases, with 5 bases of the junction left unmatched. The CDR3 covers 17 residues. In germline, CDR1 is SNHLY, CDR2 FYNNEI. The CDR3 sequence: CASRRWTSGANTGELFF. The CDR3 DNA follows: TGTGCCAGCAGAAGATGGACTAGCGGGGCGAACACCGGGGAGCTGTTTTTT.

Here the CDR3 reads CASSQDRGQIYEQYF. The CDR3 DNA follows: TGCGCCAGCAGCCAAGATCGAGGGCAAATCTACGAGCAGTACTTC. This sequence joins TRBV4-1 and TRBJ2-7, with a tentative D call TRBD2 (5 bases). Trimming cost V 0 bases and J 3 bases, with 12 bases left between them. The CDR3 runs to 15 residues. The germline gives CDR1 MGHRA, CDR2 YSYEKL.

V usage is TRBV7-3 and J usage is TRBJ2-2, with a tentative D call TRBD1 (5 bases). CDR1 is SGHTA and CDR2 is FQGTGA in the germline V gene. The CDR3 length is 14 residues. The ends were cut back, 6 bases at V and 1 base at J, with 9 bases in the middle. CDR3 DNA sequence: TGTGCCAGCAGGTCCCAGGGGAACACCGGGGAGCTGTTTTTT. Translation gives CASRSQGNTGELFF.

This clone appeared a few times. The chain couples TRBV9 to TRBJ1-6; 8 bases are a match to TRBD1. Germline assignment: CDR1 SGDLS and CDR2 YYNGEE. The CDR3 consists of 15 residues. V was clipped by 4 bases and J by 8 bases; unmatched bases: 8. Here the CDR3 reads CASSTRQGQDSPLHF. CDR3 nucleotides: TGTGCCAGCAGCACCCGACAGGGGCAGGATTCACCCCTCCACTTT.

This clone was seen once. The V call is TRBV24-1, the J call TRBJ1-2; TRBD1 is a possible D gene (6 bases). Germline V CDR1 and CDR2: KGHDR, SFDVKD. The length of the CDR3 is 12 residues. V shed 7 bases and J shed 8 bases, with 13 bases lying between them. The CDR3 DNA sequence: TGTGCCACCAGCGAACAGGGTAGGGGCTACACCTTC. This codes for CATSEQGRGYTF.

J is TRBJ2-7 and V is TRBV19; TRBD2 might be the D (6 bases). The germline gives CDR1 LNHDA, CDR2 SQIVND (reference sequence). The CDR3 totals 14 residues. V gave up 6 bases and J gave up 5 bases, with 17 bases separating them. Here the CDR3 reads CASSGTGYGDEQYF. The CDR3 DNA reads TGTGCCAGTAGCGGGACTGGTTACGGCGACGAGCAGTACTTC. Complete variable domain (other parts from reference TRBV19 and TRBJ2-7): DGGITQSPKYLFRKEGQNVTLSCEQNLNHDAMYWYRQDPGQGLRLIYYSQIVNDFQKGDIAEGYSVSREKKESFPLTVTSAQKNPTAFYLCASSGTGYGDEQYFGPGTRLTVT.

CDR3 bases: TGCGCCAGCAGCGGACTAGCGGCCATACAAGAGACCCAGTACTTC. It codes for CASSGLAAIQETQYF. V is TRBV5-1 and J is TRBJ2-5, with 10 positions matching TRBD2. This CDR3 is built from 15 residues. The V gene's germline CDR1 is SGHRS and CDR2 YFSETQ. Unmatched junction bases numbered 5, after V lost 4 bases and J lost 2 bases.

The chain joins TRBV5-4 to TRBJ2-1, with D possibly being TRBD2 (5 bases). Germline values: CDR1 SGHNT, CDR2 YYREEE (reference sequence). This CDR3 region has 15 residues. Deletions cut 6 bases from V and 7 bases from J, with 20 bases between. The CDR3 DNA follows: TGTGCCAGCACTCTGGACTCCCCGAGAGTAAATGAGCAGTTCTTC. It encodes CASTLDSPRVNEQFF.

This clone occurred once. The chain uses TRBV7-9 and TRBJ1-5, with TRBD1 matching over 8 bases. This CDR3 contains 15 residues. Germline V CDR1 and CDR2: SEHNR, FQNEAQ (reference sequence). V dropped 6 bases and J dropped 2; count of bases not matched to a gene: 6. CDR3 residues: CASSPGGWGNQPQHF. CDR3 in DNA: TGTGCCAGCAGTCCAGGGGGCTGGGGCAATCAGCCCCAGCATTTT.